This T cell receptor (beta chain) appears in the sequencing data of a study of CD8 T cells in ankylosing spondylitis. General observations from the study: Disease-linked clones bore a CD8+ phenotype, appearing relatively rarely in peripheral blood.

Trimming shortened V by 6 bases and J by 2 bases, and 20 bases separated the two germline ends. Germline values: CDR1 SQVTM, CDR2 ANQGSEA. CDR3 length equals 16 residues. TCRdb re-called the 5' RACE reads through MiXCR, storing one row per CDR3 protein. This sample has 250,000 to 400,000 distinct CDR3 sequences, with approximately 10% found just once. This clonotype was seen repeatedly, ten times or more. Its antigen is unidentified. V and J are TRBV29-1 and TRBJ1-5; the D gene is possibly TRBD1 (6 bases). This clonotype originated in a female donor with ankylosing spondylitis or in good health (not recorded which). Sequencing used blood, either unsorted or a sorted T cell fraction (not recorded which). The CDR3 nucleotides read TGCAGCGTCCTACTCTCAGGGGACGGGGGCAATCAGCCCCAGCATTTT. This codes for CSVLLSGDGGNQPQHF.